Sequencing of this T cell receptor beta chain was carried out in a study of cytomegalovirus exposure and HLA in healthy donors. Study as a whole: HLA-typed donors were the source of approximately 80 million unique TCRs, which an early data release held. Whole-study results and caveats: Most TCR sequences were rare, but some public TCRs occurred in many donors.

Both 60 Vbeta primers and 13 Jbeta primers went into the PCR. TCRdb's table, derived via immunoSEQ multiplex PCR, lists solely in-frame clones and lacks some. This table holds over 150,000 clones, approximately 80% found once. A remark on this clone: Antigen specificity is unknown.

V shed 1 base and J 2 bases; nucleotides not matched to a gene: 4. The CDR3 sequence is 16 residues long. The germline CDR1 and CDR2 sequences are SEHNR and FQNEAQ (reference sequence). The receptor comes from a man aged 50 or older in good health and CMV-seropositive. What was sequenced was PBMCs. J is TRBJ2-7 and V is TRBV7-9; 11 bases map to TRBD1. The CDR3 DNA follows: TGTGCCAGCAGCTTAGAGGCGGGACAGGGGGCCTACGAGCAGTACTTC. Residues: CASSLEAGQGAYEQYF.